This T cell receptor beta chain stems from a study of cytomegalovirus exposure and HLA in healthy donors. Study results and caveats: Analyzed later, most CMV-associated TCR beta chains appeared HLA-restricted.

The CDR3 length is 16 residues. Comment on this clone: Antigen specificity is unknown.

PCR amplification relied on 60 Vbeta primers (plus 13 Jbeta primers). Repertoires were generated with immunoSEQ multiplex PCR, while TCRdb's copy carries only in-frame clones and drops some. The table includes fewer than 200,000 clones, approximately 77% detected once. This sequence was found in a male donor in good health and CMV-seronegative. The V call is TRBV21-1, the J call TRBJ2-5; the table gives TRBD1 as D, unverified against the DNA. The J call may be incorrect, as the DNA end agrees better with TRBJ2-7. TRBV21-1 is an annotated pseudogene. Sequenced input: PBMCs. The CDR3 sequence is CASSTPPGDRGYEQYF. CDR3 coding DNA: TGTGCCAGCAGCACCCCTCCTGGGGACAGGGGCTACGAGCAGTACTTC.